Sequencing of this TCR beta chain was carried out in a study of blood T cell repertoires in COVID-19. Looking at the study overall: T cells, B-cell-depleted T cells, or PBMCs provided the cDNA or gDNA that served as material.

Only one count was recorded for this clone. From germline, CDR1 is MDHEN and CDR2 SYDVKM. This CDR3 has 13 residues. Deletions cut 2 bases from V and 6 bases from J, with 8 bases between. Produced via immunoSEQ multiplex PCR; TCRdb's table is partial and in-frame only. The sample has about 210,000 clones, about four fifths seen once; the top ten hold roughly 2.6%. Sequencing used peripheral blood. V usage is TRBV28 and J usage is TRBJ2-4; D not certain. The receptor was derived from a woman aged 40 to 50 with active or convalescent COVID-19. The CDR3 region has the DNA TGTGCCAGCAGTTTAACAGTCACAAACATTCAGTACTTC. Its protein is CASSLTVTNIQYF.